This T cell receptor beta chain is from a study of neurological immune-mediated disorders. The cDNA was synthesized by 5'RACE incorporating 10-nucleotide random UMIs. Via MiXCR, TCRdb re-called the 5' RACE reads, giving one row per CDR3 protein. This sample has 50,000 to 75,000 distinct CDR3 sequences, with approximately 11% found just once. V shed 5 bases, J shed 5 bases, and the junction held 12 bases outside the gene matches. The CDR3 is made up of 14 amino acids. Looked up from germline, CDR1 is DFQATT and CDR2 is SNEGSKA (reference sequence). The unsorted libraries originated from 2 million PBMCs kept at -80 C. Study findings and constraints: TCR clonal expansion peaked in HTLV-1-associated myelopathy patients and was lowest in multiple sclerosis patients.

There are many counts of this clonotype. Its antigen is not identified. The TCR originated in a woman aged 60-70 years with HTLV-1-associated myelopathy (HAM/TSP). The J gene is TRBJ2-7, the V gene TRBV20-1, with 7 positions matching TRBD2. Sequenced input: PBMCs. The CDR3 here is CSAQRGTIIHEQYF. In DNA, the CDR3 is TGCAGTGCTCAGCGCGGGACTATAATCCACGAGCAGTACTTC.